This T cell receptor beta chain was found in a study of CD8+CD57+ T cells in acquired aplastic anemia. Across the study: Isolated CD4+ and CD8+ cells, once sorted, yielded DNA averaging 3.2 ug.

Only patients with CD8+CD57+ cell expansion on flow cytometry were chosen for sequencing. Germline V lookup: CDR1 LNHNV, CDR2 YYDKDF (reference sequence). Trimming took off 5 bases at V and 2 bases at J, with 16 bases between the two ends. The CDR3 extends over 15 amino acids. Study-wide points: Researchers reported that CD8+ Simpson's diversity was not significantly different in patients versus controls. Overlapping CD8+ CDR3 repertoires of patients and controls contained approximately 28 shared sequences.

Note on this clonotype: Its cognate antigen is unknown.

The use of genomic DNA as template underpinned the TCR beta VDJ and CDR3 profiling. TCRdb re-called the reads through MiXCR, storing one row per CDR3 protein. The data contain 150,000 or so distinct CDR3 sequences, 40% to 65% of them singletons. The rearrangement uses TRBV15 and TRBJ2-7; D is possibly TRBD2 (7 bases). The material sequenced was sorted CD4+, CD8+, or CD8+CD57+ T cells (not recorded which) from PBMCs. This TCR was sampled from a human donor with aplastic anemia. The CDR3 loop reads CATSLGGGPPYEQYF. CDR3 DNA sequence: TGTGCCACCAGCCTAGGGGGAGGGCCCCCCTACGAGCAGTACTTC.